One sample yielded the 24 T cell receptor beta chains listed below, sequenced in a study of blood T cell repertoires in COVID-19. Data came from immunoSEQ multiplex PCR; TCRdb stores just in-frame clones and leaves some out. In the table there are 75,000 or so clones, 87% of which are singletons. Specimen: peripheral blood. These receptors all come from a woman at least 80 years old with active or convalescent COVID-19.

V gene TRBV14 combines with J gene TRBJ2-2, with 7 bases lining up with TRBD2. Trimming removed 7 bases from V and 1 base from J; junction bases left unmatched: 6. Germline V CDR1 and CDR2: SGHDN, FVKESK. CDR3 length equals 15 residues. CDR3: CASKMASGNTGELFF. For the CDR3, the DNA is TGTGCCAGCAAGATGGCTAGCGGGAACACCGGGGAGCTGTTTTTT.

The sample holds one count of this clone. The gene calls are TRBV7-2 and TRBJ1-5; no reliable D call. The CDR3 loop spans 17 amino acids. V was clipped by 2 bases and J by 2 bases, with 16 bases between them. Germline V gives CDR1 SGHTA, CDR2 FQGNSA. CDR3: CASSLNGATNGNQPQHF. In nucleotides, the CDR3 is TGTGCCAGCAGCTTAAACGGCGCGACAAATGGCAATCAGCCCCAGCATTTT.

The chain recombines TRBV28 with TRBJ2-7, with 7 bases that match TRBD2. This CDR3 is 15 amino acids long. The V segment lost 6 bases and the J segment 2 bases; nucleotides outside the gene matches: 10. Per the germline V gene, CDR1 is MDHEN and CDR2 is SYDVKM. The CDR3 coding sequence is TGTGCCAGCAGCTCGGCAGCGGGACGAACCTACGAGCAGTACTTC. It is translated as CASSSAAGRTYEQYF.

The J gene is TRBJ1-2, the V gene TRBV7-8; TRBD1 matches 8 bases. This CDR3 has 14 amino acids. Germline trimming cut 5 bases from V and 4 bases from J; bases unmatched to any gene: 6. Germline lookup yields CDR1 SGHVS and CDR2 FQNEAQ. The CDR3 region has the DNA TGTGCCAGCAGCCCACCCGACAGGGGCTATGGCTACACCTTC. Protein sequence: CASSPPDRGYGYTF.

This rearrangement joins TRBV6-2 or TRBV6-3 to TRBJ2-6, with D perhaps TRBD1 (6 bases). CDR1 and CDR2 (germline): MNHEY, SVGEGT. The germline V and J ends were trimmed by 2 bases and 0 bases, with 14 bases remaining between them. CDR3 length: 18 residues. DNA of the CDR3: TGTGCCAGCAGTTACGTGGGTCAGGGGCCCTCTGGGGCCAACGTCCTGACTTTC. Translation: CASSYVGQGPSGANVLTF.

This chain links TRBV27 with TRBJ1-5; TRBD1 agrees at 8 bases. Germline V CDR1 and CDR2: MNHEY, SMNVEV (reference sequence). Trimming took 5 bases from V and 2 from J; bases not matched to a gene: 8. The CDR3 length is 16 residues. This CDR3 is CASSPVQGVGNQPQHF. The CDR3 coding sequence is TGTGCCAGCAGTCCTGTACAGGGGGTCGGCAATCAGCCCCAGCATTTT.

This clone was seen only once. The J gene is TRBJ1-3, the V gene TRBV19; D ambiguous. V was shortened by 5 bases and J by 0 bases, with 8 bases between the two germline ends. CDR3 length: 14 amino acids. The germline CDR1 and CDR2 sequences are LNHDA and SQIVND (reference sequence). This CDR3 is CASSFGISGNTIYF. The DNA for the CDR3 is TGTGCCAGTAGTTTCGGGATCTCTGGAAACACCATATATTTT.

This chain connects TRBV5-6 to TRBJ1-5; D may be TRBD1 (5 bases). This CDR3 comprises 15 residues. Germline values: CDR1 SGHDT, CDR2 YYEEEE. V was shortened by 1 base and J by 3 bases, with 11 bases between the two germline ends. CDR3 in amino acids: CASSLRGGHNQPQHF. For the CDR3, the DNA is TGTGCCAGCAGCTTGAGGGGCGGCCACAATCAGCCCCAGCATTTT.

V is TRBV2 and J is TRBJ1-5, with 7 bases matching TRBD1. CDR3 size: 15 residues. The ends lost 6 bases at V and 1 base at J; junction bases unmatched: 6. The germline CDR1 and CDR2 sequences are SNHLY and FYNNEI. CDR3 loop: CASRSTGASNQPQHF. The CDR3 bases are TGTGCCAGCAGATCTACAGGGGCGAGCAATCAGCCCCAGCATTTT.

The rearrangement uses TRBV7-2 and TRBJ2-6; D unclear. CDR3 length: 15 residues. Germline V gene sequence: CDR1 SGHTA, CDR2 FQGNSA. Trimming took off 5 bases at V and 0 bases at J, with 8 bases between the two ends. Here the CDR3 reads CASSTRLSGANVLTF. In DNA, the CDR3 is TGTGCCAGCAGCACCAGGCTCTCTGGGGCCAACGTCCTGACTTTC.

The genes are TRBV11-3 and TRBJ2-7; 8 bases match TRBD2. The CDR3 contains 16 residues. Trimming cost V 0 bases and J 1 base; bases outside gene matches: 5. Per the germline V gene, CDR1 is SGHNT and CDR2 is YENEEA. The CDR3 region has the DNA TGTGCCAGCAGCTTAGATCGGGCGGGGGGATCCTACGAGCAGTACTTC. As protein: CASSLDRAGGSYEQYF.

The chain joins TRBV7-2 to TRBJ2-7; 8 positions agree with TRBD2. CDR3 length: 15 residues. V dropped 1 base and J dropped 6; count of bases not matched to a gene: 8. Germline CDR1 reads SGHTA; CDR2 reads FQGNSA. The CDR3 is CASSLEALAGSEQYF. As DNA, the CDR3 is TGTGCCAGCAGCTTAGAAGCTCTAGCGGGCTCCGAGCAGTACTTC.

The V and J genes are TRBV29-1 and TRBJ1-2, with 8 bases lining up with TRBD1. The germline V gene has CDR1 SQVTM and CDR2 ANQGSEA. V gave up 4 bases and J gave up 2 bases; unmatched junction bases: 0. The CDR3 runs 12 residues. CDR3 sequence reads: CSVGQGNYGYTF. In DNA, the CDR3 is TGCAGCGTTGGACAGGGGAACTATGGCTACACCTTC.

The sample holds a few counts of this clone. The V and J genes are TRBV2 and TRBJ1-6; D is possibly TRBD1 (6 bases). The CDR3 is 13 residues long. Trimming stripped 7 bases from V and 7 bases from J, with 11 bases between. Germline loops: CDR1 SNHLY, CDR2 FYNNEI. CDR3 in DNA: TGTGCCAGCACGTTTGACAGGAATTCACCCCTCCACTTT. It is translated as CASTFDRNSPLHF.

V is TRBV7-8 and J is TRBJ1-5; D is uncertain. Trimming removed 7 bases from V and 0 bases from J, with 16 bases in between. This CDR3 is 16 amino acids long. The germline V gene encodes CDR1 SGHVS and CDR2 FQNEAQ. CDR3 sequence (DNA): TGTGCCAGCACCCCGACGACACCCTATAGCAATCAGCCCCAGCATTTT. Translated, it gives CASTPTTPYSNQPQHF.

The chain joins TRBV11-2 to TRBJ2-1, with TRBD1 as a possible D gene (5 bases). Germline V gives CDR1 SGHAT, CDR2 FQNNGV. The CDR3 is 13 residues long. The V end was cut by 0 bases, the J end by 7 bases, with 7 bases between. CDR3: CASSLDGANEQFF. For the CDR3, the DNA is TGTGCCAGCAGCTTAGATGGGGCAAATGAGCAGTTCTTC.

This clone was counted a single time. This rearrangement joins TRBV30 to TRBJ1-4, with 9 bases lining up with TRBD1. V shed 1 base, J shed 10 bases, and the junction held 1 base outside the gene matches. Germline CDR1 GTSNPN, CDR2 SVGIG (reference sequence). The CDR3 consists of 12 residues. The CDR3 region is CAWSETGGKLFF. The CDR3 DNA follows: TGTGCCTGGAGTGAGACAGGGGGAAAACTGTTTTTT.

A few counts support this clone. The genes are TRBV27 and TRBJ2-6; D is uncertain. The germline V and J ends were trimmed by 2 bases and 0 bases, with 2 bases remaining between them. From germline, CDR1 is MNHEY and CDR2 SMNVEV (reference sequence). This CDR3 has 14 residues. The DNA of the CDR3 is TGTGCCAGCAGTTTACTCTCTGGGGCCAACGTCCTGACTTTC. It encodes CASSLLSGANVLTF.

V usage is TRBV7-8 and J usage is TRBJ2-5; 9 nucleotides line up with TRBD2. CDR1 SGHVS and CDR2 FQNEAQ come from the germline V gene. The CDR3 is 16 residues long. J lost 2 bases, V lost 4 bases, and 8 bases had no gene match. The CDR3 DNA reads as TGTGCCAGCAGCTACCAAGCGGGAGGAATTCAAGAGACCCAGTACTTC. It specifies CASSYQAGGIQETQYF.

This clone was observed a single time. This chain uses TRBV19 with TRBJ2-1; D is unclear. Germline loops: CDR1 LNHDA, CDR2 SQIVND (reference sequence). The CDR3 length is 15 residues. V lost 2 bases and J 3 bases, leaving 11 bases between the germline ends. The CDR3 here is CASSIRSVVYNEQFF. CDR3 nucleotide sequence: TGTGCCAGTAGTATAAGGAGTGTTGTCTACAATGAGCAGTTCTTC.

The chain recombines TRBV28 with TRBJ2-3; D possibly corresponds to TRBD1 (5 bases). The CDR3 has 13 residues. Trimming took 6 bases from V and 2 from J, leaving 9 bases between them. The germline V gene has CDR1 MDHEN and CDR2 SYDVKM. For the CDR3, the DNA is TGTGCCAGCAGAGGACACCACACAGATACGCAGTATTTT. Encoded protein: CASRGHHTDTQYF.

V is TRBV5-1 and J is TRBJ2-3; D not certain. Trimming stripped 4 bases from V and 3 bases from J, with 3 bases between. Germline V gene lookup returns CDR1 SGHRS and CDR2 YFSETQ. The length of the CDR3 is 11 residues. The CDR3 sequence: CASSQTDTQYF. Written as DNA, the CDR3 is TGCGCCAGCAGCCAGACAGATACGCAGTATTTT.

The chain combines TRBV5-1 with TRBJ2-1; D is perhaps TRBD2 (7 bases). This CDR3 region has 14 residues. CDR1 and CDR2 (germline): SGHRS, YFSETQ. V was cut by 5 bases and J by 6 bases, with 15 bases left in between. The DNA for the CDR3 is TGCGCCAGCAGTGTGCGGGGGCCGGGCAATGAGCAGTTCTTC. Amino acid sequence: CASSVRGPGNEQFF.

CDR3 in amino acids: CASSGRGNTEAFF. The CDR3 DNA reads TGTGCCAGTAGTGGTAGAGGGAACACTGAAGCTTTCTTT. The chain joins TRBV19 to TRBJ1-1; the D is unclear. The CDR3 has 13 residues. The ends were cut back, 5 bases at V and 1 base at J, with 8 bases in the middle. Germline CDR1 is LNHDA and CDR2 is SQIVND (reference sequence).